Given below is one T cell receptor beta chain in context. This sample is drawn from a study of sequential checkpoint blockade in melanoma. Repertoires were generated with immunoSEQ multiplex PCR, while TCRdb's copy carries only in-frame clones and drops some. The data show approximately 22,000 clones, with around 70% seen just once and approximately 18% held by the top ten. The CDR3 loop spans 15 amino acids. From germline, CDR1 is SGHNT and CDR2 YYREEE (reference sequence). With V trimmed by 1 base and J by 8 bases, 6 bases remained unmatched. Treatment specified: randomized to nivolumab then ipilimumab (arm A) or the reverse (arm B).

This TCR came from a human donor with melanoma. The sequences come from CD8+ T cells sorted from blood (inferred from file names), collected from a patient given nivolumab and ipilimumab in sequence. V and J are TRBV5-4 and TRBJ2-2; the match to TRBD2 covers 9 bases. DNA of the CDR3: TGTGCCAGCAGCTTGAACGCGGGGGGGCCGGGGGAGCTGTTTTTT. Translated, it gives CASSLNAGGPGELFF.